This T cell receptor beta chain derives from a study of PD-L1 blockade in urothelial cancer (dated by TCRdb to 2015 to 2018). Notes on the research overall: All patients started therapy around 2014 and received atezolizumab 1,200 mg intravenously every 3 weeks. About 90% of the roughly 29 patients were identified as males with urothelial cancer of bladder origin, and a prior smoking history was reported by 18 of 29 patients. An ECOG performance status of 0 or 1 was recorded for the patients, and 0 to 3 prior chemotherapy regimens had been received by the patients. Blood samples were analyzed at 3 weeks after treatment start (second dose) and at 6 weeks after treatment start. A median of roughly 140,000 T cells and 83,000 or so unique TCRs was obtained from blood samples, and a median clonality of roughly 0.08 was observed. The study, an exploratory multi-omic analysis, examined somatic, immune and clinical correlates of response to PD-L1 blockade with atezolizumab in urothelial cancer. Pretreatment tumor samples, along with matched peripheral blood serially collected before and after atezolizumab treatment, were subjected to TCR sequencing. Durable clinical benefit was defined as a progression-free survival longer than 6 months, and TCR features were additionally tested against progression-free survival and overall survival. In the same patients, pretreatment tumors underwent whole exome sequencing and RNA sequencing in addition to TCR sequencing. Durable clinical benefit was achieved by nine patients and was not achieved by 20 patients. Twenty-nine patients had pretreatment blood TCR-seq, approximately 24 had at least one posttreatment blood collection, and approximately 24 had tumor TCR-seq. Study-level results and caveats: Because the sample size was small (n ≈ 29) and many exploratory analyses were performed, the results are intended to be hypothesis-generating. Improved progression-free and overall survival was found to be associated with pretreatment peripheral blood TCR clonality below the median. At 3 weeks after the start of treatment, tumor-associated TCR clones in peripheral blood had expanded more in patients with durable benefit (n ≈ 24, p = 0.022).

Each PCR received spiked-in synthetic TCR analog templates so that absolute template abundance could be estimated from read counts. The immunoSEQ assay was used to amplify TCRbeta CDR3 regions from genomic DNA with bias-controlled V and J gene primers. Sequencing of rearranged TCRbeta segments was done at approximately 20X coverage. In the source study's methods: Sequencing errors were corrected by clustering, and CDR3s were annotated against IMGT so that V, D and J genes could be assigned. Downstream analyses used only productive TCRbeta rearrangements and left out out-of-frame or stop-codon sequences. Clonality was calculated as one minus the Shannon entropy normalized by the log of the number of unique productive sequences. Fisher's exact test with Benjamini-Hochberg correction, at a threshold of adjusted p below 0.01, was used to find clones that differed between time points or between blood and tumor. The table was pulled from immuneACCESS by TCRdb, which kept in-frame rearrangements only. Such tables lose some clones; where checked, under half of the loss comes from unresolved V genes, and the rest has no known cause. Clonal size and the V and J genes are those of that table, whereas D and trimming came from the DNA. Recorded for this sample are about 16,000 clones; about 88% of them occurred a single time. The top ten clonotypes cover roughly 12% of the sample.

This clone has a single count. Its antigen remains undetermined. There are no base qualities to consult, and no much larger clone falls within one base. The CDR3 runs 18 residues from the cysteine to the phenylalanine. The read is trimmed to its CDR3 DNA, 54 bases read in frame from base 1. Trimming removed 0 bases from V and 1 base from J, leaving 18 bases between the germline ends. CDR1 MGHRA and CDR2 YSYEKL were looked up in the germline V gene. Interpreted using the paper, the time point label stands for: pretreatment peripheral blood. The cohort comprised roughly 30 patients with locally advanced or metastatic urothelial carcinoma treated at Memorial Sloan Kettering on a trial protocol. Peripheral blood mononuclear cells were collected pretreatment and during treatment, with between 1 and 8 total time points obtained per patient. The Qiagen DNeasy Blood extraction kit was used to purify genomic DNA from total PBMCs and tumor samples. Collected pretreatment and during treatment, PBMCs were isolated and stored as previously described.

The source material was PBMCs, sampled around atezolizumab (anti-PD-L1) treatment. The chain was built from TRBV4-1 and TRBJ1-2; TRBD1 is possibly the D segment (5 matching bases). The origin of this receptor is a man between 65 and 79 years old with urothelial cancer. The bases read TGCGCCAGCAGCCAAGATTCCCCGACAAGGGGCATTAACTATGGCTACACCTTC. It codes for CASSQDSPTRGINYGYTF.